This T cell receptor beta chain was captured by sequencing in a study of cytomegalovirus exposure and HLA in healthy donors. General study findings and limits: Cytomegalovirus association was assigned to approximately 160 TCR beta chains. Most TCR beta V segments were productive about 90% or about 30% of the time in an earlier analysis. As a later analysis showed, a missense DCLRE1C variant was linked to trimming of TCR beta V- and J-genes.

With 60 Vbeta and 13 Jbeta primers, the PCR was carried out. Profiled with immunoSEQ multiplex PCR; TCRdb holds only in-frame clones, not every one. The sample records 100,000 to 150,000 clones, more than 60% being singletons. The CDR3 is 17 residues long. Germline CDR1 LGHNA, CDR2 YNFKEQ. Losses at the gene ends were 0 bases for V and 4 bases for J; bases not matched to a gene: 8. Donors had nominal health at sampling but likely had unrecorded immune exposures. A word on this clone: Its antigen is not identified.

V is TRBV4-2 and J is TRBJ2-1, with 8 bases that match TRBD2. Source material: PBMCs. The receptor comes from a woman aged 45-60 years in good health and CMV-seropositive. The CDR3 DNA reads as TGTGCCAGCAGCCAAGAACCCCAGGAGCGGGGGTACAATGAGCAGTTCTTC. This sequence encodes CASSQEPQERGYNEQFF.